Below, one T cell receptor beta chain is given with its context. The assay was immunoSEQ multiplex PCR, and TCRdb's table has in-frame clones only and misses some. There are more than 65,000 clones in the sample; 90% to 97% occur only once, and roughly 1.3% lies in the top ten. V lost 3 bases to trimming and J lost 7 bases, with 11 bases between them. CDR3 length: 12 amino acids. Germline values: CDR1 SGHNT, CDR2 YYREEE (reference sequence). The data were obtained in a study of cytomegalovirus exposure and HLA in healthy donors. The source material was PBMCs. This clonotype was obtained from a woman under 30 in good health and CMV-seronegative. This chain connects TRBV5-4 to TRBJ2-7, with D maybe TRBD2 (6 bases). CDR3 DNA sequence: TGTGCCAGCAGCTGGGGGGTGGATGAGCAGTACTTC. It encodes CASSWGVDEQYF.